This T cell receptor beta chain came from a study of metastatic and nonmetastatic thyroid tumors. Study-wide context: Samples came from malignant and benign thyroid patients, and repertoires were compared across blood and tumor or nodule tissue. Study-level results: TCR beta diversity was reportedly significantly higher in malignant thyroid tumors than benign nodules, in blood and tumor.

Patients underwent thyroid surgery, and none had received any treatment before it. This clone was recorded at least ten times. The antigen remains undetermined. From the PCR reads, TCRdb re-called clones with MiXCR. The data contain about 28,000 clones, 15% to 20% of them singletons. The clonotype originates from a female donor with papillary thyroid cancer or a benign thyroid nodule (not recorded which). Some clones in this sample may be carry-over from other donors' samples. Sequencing was carried out using blood.

Here the CDR3 reads CASSLDRAANTGELFF. In DNA, the CDR3 is TGTGCCAGCAGCCTGGACAGGGCAGCGAACACCGGGGAGCTGTTTTTT. The gene calls are TRBV11-2 and TRBJ2-2; 8 bases are shared with TRBD1. The germline V gene encodes CDR1 SGHAT and CDR2 FQNNGV. V was clipped by 5 bases and J by 0 bases; unmatched bases: 5. This CDR3 spans 16 amino acids.